The sequence of this T cell receptor (beta chain) was determined in a study of Ad26.COV2.S vaccination and SARS-CoV-2 variants. As to treatment: around 19 received Ad26.COV2.S at low or high dose, single or two shots; several received placebo; per-sample allocation not given. Sampling occurred on day 63 after the first vaccine or placebo injection. An 18-55-year-old adult in Boston served as donor. J gave up 4 bases and V 3 bases, and 21 bases lay outside the gene matches. CDR3 size: 21 residues. Germline V gene lookup returns CDR1 LNHDA and CDR2 SQIVND (reference sequence). Measured with immunoSEQ multiplex PCR; TCRdb has only the in-frame clones, and not every one. Counted here are 400,000 to 450,000 clones, 92% occurring once; the ten biggest clones make up 1.5% to 2%. This clone has a handful of counts.

The sequencing used peripheral blood, collected in a trial of Ad26.COV2.S vaccine versus placebo. The chain couples TRBV19 to TRBJ1-5; TRBD1 matches 10 bases. This TCR was sampled from a person between 18 and 60 years old who received the Ad26.COV2.S COVID-19 vaccine or a placebo. The CDR3 coding sequence is TGTGCCAGTAGTATCTATACGCCTCGGACAGGGGGGCCGCTAGGAAATCAGCCCCAGCATTTT. This translates into CASSIYTPRTGGPLGNQPQHF.